The rows below give T cell receptor beta chains drawn from one sample of a study of blood T cell repertoires in COVID-19. The protocol was immunoSEQ multiplex PCR, while the TCRdb copy is restricted to in-frame clones and leaves out a portion. This sample yields roughly 190,000 clones, of which roughly 88% are seen a single time; approximately 5.6% belongs to the top ten. The specimen was peripheral blood. The receptors were sampled from a woman aged 40 to 50 who had recovered from COVID-19. The CDR3 runs from the conserved cysteine through the conserved F or W. A D gene is named only where the DNA matches it firmly. Clone size is shown for a subset of rows, as once, few, many or a class of expanded clone.

d_call	v_call	clone_size	j_call	cdr3_nt	cdr3_aa
TRBD1	TRBV2	-	TRBJ2-7	TGTGCCAGCATACAGGGGGCAGGCTACGAGCAGTACTTC	CASIQGAGYEQYF
TRBD1	TRBV28	-	TRBJ1-4	TGTGCCAGCGTGACAGGGACTGCAACTAATGAAAAACTGTTTTTT	CASVTGTATNEKLFF
TRBD1	TRBV19	-	TRBJ1-2	TGTGCCAGTAGTCGACAGGGGCAGGGCGGCTACACCTTC	CASSRQGQGGYTF
-	TRBV10-3	-	TRBJ1-2	TGTGCCATCAGTGAGTCGTCCGACTATGGCTACACCTTC	CAISESSDYGYTF
TRBD1	TRBV30	-	TRBJ2-1	TGTGCCTGGAGGGGACAGGGGTTGGCAGTTAATGAGCAGTTCTTC	CAWRGQGLAVNEQFF
TRBD2	TRBV10-1	-	TRBJ2-1	TGCGCCAGCAGTAAGCTGACCGGGACTAGGAATGAGCAGTTCTTC	CASSKLTGTRNEQFF
TRBD1	TRBV11-1	-	TRBJ2-7	TGTGCCAGCAGCCGATCTGGACAGGGTGACGAGCAGTACTTC	CASSRSGQGDEQYF
TRBD1	TRBV6-6	-	TRBJ1-1	TGTGCCAGCACCCTACAGGGGGGCACTGAAGCTTTCTTT	CASTLQGGTEAFF
TRBD2	TRBV3-1/TRBV3-2	-	TRBJ2-1	TGTGCCAGCAGCCAAGATCGGGGGAGCGGGAGGGCCTACAATGAGCAGTTCTTC	CASSQDRGSGRAYNEQFF
TRBD2	TRBV6-5	-	TRBJ2-5	TGTGCCAGCGGGGACTATGATGAGACCCAGTACTTC	CASGDYDETQYF
-	TRBV19	-	TRBJ1-2	TGTGCCAGTAGTACCGGACAGACCCACTATGGCTACACCTTC	CASSTGQTHYGYTF
TRBD1	TRBV9	-	TRBJ2-2	TGTGCCAGCAGCGGACCAGGGGGCACCGGGGAGCTGTTTTTT	CASSGPGGTGELFF
-	TRBV24-1	-	TRBJ2-1	TGTGCCACCAGTGATTTGCAGCTGGAGGGGGCTGAGCAGTTCTTC	CATSDLQLEGAEQFF
TRBD2	TRBV3-1/TRBV3-2	-	TRBJ2-5	TGTGCCAGCAGCCCCGGGGGGGGAAGGGAGACCCAGTACTTC	CASSPGGGRETQYF
TRBD2	TRBV15	-	TRBJ2-3	TGTGCCACCAGCAGAGATCGGCTGGGGACTAGCGGCACAGATACGCAGTATTTT	CATSRDRLGTSGTDTQYF
TRBD2	TRBV19	-	TRBJ2-7	TGTGCCAGTAGTTCGGCTCGTCTGGGGAGCGGGGACGGGGAATCCTACGAGCAGTACTTC	CASSSARLGSGDGESYEQYF
-	TRBV2	-	TRBJ1-5	TGTGCCAGCAGTCTCAGCAGGGCTGGGAATCAGCCCCAGCATTTT	CASSLSRAGNQPQHF
TRBD1	TRBV30	-	TRBJ1-2	TGTCCAGTTGTGGGACAGGGGGATTCTGGCTACACCTTC	CPVVGQGDSGYTF
-	TRBV28	-	TRBJ2-2	TGTGCCAGCTCGACAGACGCGAACACCGGGGAGCTGTTTTTT	CASSTDANTGELFF
TRBD1	TRBV6-2/TRBV6-3	-	TRBJ1-4	TGTGCCAGCAGTGACCGGGACAGTAATGAAAAACTGTTTTTT	CASSDRDSNEKLFF
TRBD2	TRBV7-2	once	TRBJ2-5	TGTGCCAGCAGCCTCCTAGCGGTCCAAGAGACCCAGTACTTC	CASSLLAVQETQYF